This entry lists 27 T cell receptor beta chains sequenced from one sample in a study of blood T cell repertoires in COVID-19. Only in-frame clones appear in the TCRdb table, and some are missing; sequencing was by immunoSEQ multiplex PCR. The sample yields 100,000 to 120,000 clones, around 83% seen once. The specimen was peripheral blood. These receptors were collected from a man in his forties with acute or convalescent COVID-19.

The genes are TRBV24-1 and TRBJ1-2, with 9 bases matching TRBD1. Germline V gives CDR1 KGHDR, CDR2 SFDVKD. The CDR3 covers 15 residues. With 4 bases clipped from V and 6 bases from J, the junction kept 8 bases outside the gene matches. The CDR3 region is CATSDPGQGKDGYTF. In DNA, the CDR3 is TGTGCCACCAGTGACCCCGGACAGGGGAAGGATGGCTACACCTTC.

This chain uses TRBV11-3 with TRBJ2-1, with D tentatively TRBD2 (6 bases). The CDR3 extends over 16 amino acids. The germline V gene has CDR1 SGHNT and CDR2 YENEEA. The V gene lost 1 base and the J gene lost 4 bases, with 14 bases spanning the gap. CDR3 residues: CASSLGGGIRYNEQFF. CDR3 DNA: TGTGCCAGCAGCTTAGGTGGCGGGATTAGATACAATGAGCAGTTCTTC.

The rearrangement uses TRBV4-3 and TRBJ1-3, with a tentative D call TRBD1 (6 bases). Germline CDR1 LGHNA, CDR2 YSLEER. This CDR3 is 15 amino acids long. The V end lost 1 base, the J end lost 4 bases, and 11 bases lay between the germline ends. Here the CDR3 DNA reads TGCGCCAGCAGCCAAGGATCACAGGGAGGAAACACCATATATTTT. It translates to CASSQGSQGGNTIYF.

V is TRBV11-2 and J is TRBJ2-1; D not resolved. Germline assignment: CDR1 SGHAT and CDR2 FQNNGV. This CDR3 is built from 14 residues. Trimming took off 2 bases at V and 5 bases at J, with 10 bases between the two ends. Here the CDR3 DNA reads TGTGCCAGCAGCTTATTTGGCGGAAACAATGAGCAGTTCTTC. It yields the protein CASSLFGGNNEQFF.

The rearrangement links TRBV5-4 to TRBJ2-1; 14 nucleotides line up with TRBD2. Germline CDR1 and CDR2: SGHNT and YYREEE (reference sequence). The CDR3 runs 16 residues. With 4 bases clipped from V and 7 bases from J, the junction kept 7 bases outside the gene matches. CDR3 residues: CASSPPGTSGGNEQFF. DNA of the CDR3: TGTGCCAGCAGCCCGCCCGGGACTAGCGGGGGAAATGAGCAGTTCTTC.

The V call is TRBV5-5, the J call TRBJ1-3, with D possibly matching TRBD1 (5 bases). This CDR3 spans 15 amino acids. Trimming took off 0 bases at V and 4 bases at J, with 11 bases between the two ends. Germline loops: CDR1 SGHKS, CDR2 YYEKEE (reference sequence). The CDR3 sequence: CASSLDGGSGNTIYF. CDR3 nucleotides: TGTGCCAGCAGCTTGGACGGGGGTTCGGGAAACACCATATATTTT.

The chain joins TRBV24-1 to TRBJ1-1; 7 bases are shared with TRBD1. Germline assignment: CDR1 KGHDR and CDR2 SFDVKD. With 2 bases clipped from V and 1 base from J, the junction kept 6 bases outside the gene matches. This CDR3 is 16 amino acids long. The CDR3 reads CATSDSRGDRNTEAFF. CDR3 bases: TGTGCCACCAGTGATTCGCGGGGGGACAGGAACACTGAAGCTTTCTTT.

The chain recombines TRBV5-1 with TRBJ2-7, with 12 bases matching TRBD1. Germline CDR1 reads SGHRS; CDR2 reads YFSETQ. The junction had 5 bases not matched to a gene; V was cut back by 4 bases and J by 3 bases. The CDR3 is 15 amino acids. CDR3 amino acids: CASSRDRGLIYEQYF. Written as DNA, the CDR3 is TGCGCCAGCAGCCGGGACAGGGGGCTGATCTACGAGCAGTACTTC.

A word on this clone: Germline and junction disagree at one end, which may indicate a read error. The gene calls are TRBV10-2 and TRBJ2-7, with 7 bases identical to TRBD1. CDR1 and CDR2 from the germline V gene are WSHSY and SAAADI. The CDR3 is made up of 16 amino acids. DNA for the CDR3: TGCGCCAGCAGTGATAAGAGGAGCGAGGACAGGCACGAGCAGTGCTTC. Protein: CASSDKRSEDRHEQCF.

The gene calls are TRBV7-2 and TRBJ1-2; possibly TRBD1 for D (5 bases). The CDR3 loop spans 15 amino acids. Trimming cost V 1 base and J 6 bases, with 15 bases left between them. Germline CDR1 is SGHTA and CDR2 is FQGNSA. CDR3 protein: CASSLDNRLFNGYTF. Written as DNA, the CDR3 is TGTGCCAGCAGCTTAGATAACAGGCTCTTTAATGGCTACACCTTC.

CDR3 loop: CASSRGRGGVYEQYF. CDR3 bases: TGTGCCAGTAGTCGGGGGCGGGGGGGCGTCTACGAGCAGTACTTC. The chain recombines TRBV19 with TRBJ2-7; 9 nucleotides agree with TRBD2. This CDR3 is 15 amino acids long. CDR1 LNHDA and CDR2 SQIVND come from the germline V gene (reference sequence). After removal of 5 bases from V and 3 bases from J, the junction contained 8 bases not matched to a gene.

The chain couples TRBV9 to TRBJ1-3; D is possibly TRBD1 (6 bases). The V gene's germline CDR1 is SGDLS and CDR2 YYNGEE. The CDR3 is 15 amino acids. With 2 bases removed from V and 2 bases from J, the gap between germline ends came to 11 bases. CDR3 amino acids: CASSVRAGAGNTIYF. In DNA form, the CDR3 reads TGTGCCAGCAGCGTTCGGGCAGGGGCTGGAAACACCATATATTTT.

This clone came up a few times. Distinct nucleotide sequences in the sample also encode this CDR3. The V gene is TRBV5-1, the J gene TRBJ2-3, with 8 bases aligning to TRBD1. Germline V CDR1 and CDR2: SGHRS, YFSETQ. The J segment lost 2 bases and the V segment lost 4 bases, leaving 6 bases of the junction unmatched. The CDR3 has 15 amino acids. CDR3 nucleotides: TGCGCCAGCAGCCGCGGACAGGGATACACAGATACGCAGTATTTT. Protein: CASSRGQGYTDTQYF.

The rearrangement uses TRBV6-5 and TRBJ1-1; the D is unclear. The CDR3 covers 15 residues. The V end lost 0 bases, the J end lost 4 bases, and 12 bases lay between the germline ends. Germline V gene data show CDR1 as MNHEY and CDR2 as SVGAGI. CDR3 DNA sequence: TGTGCCAGCAGTTACTCGAATGGTCCGGGCACTGAAGCTTTCTTT. It is translated as CASSYSNGPGTEAFF.

The CDR3 DNA is TGTGCCAGCAGTTTTGGAGGTGATGAGCAGTTCTTC. It specifies CASSFGGDEQFF. This rearrangement joins TRBV12-3 or TRBV12-4 to TRBJ2-1; a weak D match, TRBD2 (5 bases). This CDR3 region has 12 residues. V gave up 3 bases and J gave up 8 bases, with 8 bases separating them.

The V and J genes are TRBV4-1 and TRBJ2-1; the match to TRBD1 covers 8 bases. The length of the CDR3 is 15 residues. CDR1 and CDR2 (germline): MGHRA, YSYEKL. The trim removed 5 bases at V and 8 bases at J, leaving 11 bases unmatched. This chain's CDR3 is CASSSGQGFVDEQFF. The CDR3 nucleotides read TGCGCCAGCAGCTCCGGACAGGGCTTTGTGGATGAGCAGTTCTTC.

This chain links TRBV5-1 with TRBJ2-5, with TRBD2 matching 8 bases. The CDR3 runs to 13 residues. V shed 2 bases and J 5 bases; nucleotides not matched to a gene: 2. Germline CDR1 and CDR2: SGHRS and YFSETQ. The CDR3 spells CASSFGGEETQYF. The CDR3, as DNA: TGCGCCAGCAGCTTCGGGGGGGAGGAGACCCAGTACTTC.

This clone was observed a single time. The chain recombines TRBV5-6 with TRBJ2-3; no definite D call. CDR1 and CDR2 from the germline V gene are SGHDT and YYEEEE. The CDR3 is 13 amino acids. V dropped 7 bases and J dropped 2 bases, with 11 bases sitting between them. In nucleotides, the CDR3 is TGTGCCAGCCGGCGGATGCTCACAGATACGCAGTATTTT. Protein: CASRRMLTDTQYF. The full variable domain, rest sourced from reference TRBV5-6 and TRBJ2-3, is DAGVTQSPTHLIKTRGQQVTLRCSPKSGHDTVSWYQQALGQGPQFIFQYYEEEERQRGNFPDRFSGHQFPNYSSELNVNALLLGDSALYLCASRRMLTDTQYFGPGTRLTVL.

V is TRBV7-2 and J is TRBJ1-3; no definite D call. CDR3 size: 14 residues. The germline V and J ends were trimmed by 5 bases and 3 bases, with 11 bases remaining between them. CDR1 and CDR2 from the germline V gene are SGHTA and FQGNSA. CDR3 nucleotide sequence: TGTGCCAGCAGCCCCGTTGCGAATGGAAACACCATATATTTT. Translated, it gives CASSPVANGNTIYF.

V is TRBV19 and J is TRBJ2-2, with 8 nucleotides matching TRBD2. Germline CDR1 and CDR2: LNHDA and SQIVND (reference sequence). The CDR3 is 16 amino acids. J gave up 6 bases and V 5 bases, and 11 bases lay outside the gene matches. The CDR3 loop reads CASSAEGTSRSGELFF. CDR3 DNA sequence: TGTGCCAGTAGTGCCGAAGGGACTAGTCGTTCCGGGGAGCTGTTTTTT.

The chain is built from TRBV30 and TRBJ1-1; D is unclear. The CDR3 runs 12 residues. CDR1 is GTSNPN, CDR2 SVGIG, per germline (reference sequence). Written as DNA, the CDR3 is TGTTCAACACGGAGGGAGAACACTGAAGCTTTCTTT. Residues: CSTRRENTEAFF.

This chain links TRBV18 with TRBJ1-1, with D possibly being TRBD1 (6 bases). Trimming removed 4 bases from V and 5 bases from J, with 11 bases in between. CDR1 KGHSH and CDR2 LQKENI come from the germline V gene. There are 13 residues in the CDR3. The CDR3 region is CASSQGVGTEAFF. The CDR3 DNA reads as TGTGCCAGCTCACAGGGGGTAGGGACTGAAGCTTTCTTT.

The V gene is TRBV7-9, the J gene TRBJ1-3; D call uncertain. This CDR3 comprises 14 residues. V lost 3 bases, J lost 4 bases, and 10 bases lay in between. Germline V gene lookup returns CDR1 SEHNR and CDR2 FQNEAQ (reference sequence). The CDR3, as DNA: TGTGCCAGCAGCTTCGGAGCTGGAGGAAACACCATATATTTT. Translating gives CASSFGAGGNTIYF.

The chain links TRBV2 to TRBJ2-3; D may be TRBD2 (7 bases). Trimming pared 7 bases from V and 3 bases from J, leaving 11 bases between. Germline V CDR1 and CDR2: SNHLY, FYNNEI. The CDR3 covers 13 residues. CDR3 coding DNA: TGTGCCAGCAAACAGGGAGGGACAGATACGCAGTATTTT. Translating it yields CASKQGGTDTQYF. Full variable domain (remainder filled in from reference TRBV2 and TRBJ2-3): EPEVTQTPSHQVTQMGQEVILRCVPISNHLYFYWYRQILGQKVEFLVSFYNNEISEKSEIFDDQFSVERPDGSNFTLKIRSTKLEDSAMYFCASKQGGTDTQYFGPGTRLTVL.

The rearrangement uses TRBV6-4 and TRBJ2-5; D remains unclear. Trimming took off 2 bases at V and 1 base at J, with 11 bases between the two ends. Per germline, CDR1 MRHNA and CDR2 SNTAGT. This CDR3 spans 15 amino acids. The CDR3 sequence is CASSDEATPQETQYF. Written as DNA, the CDR3 is TGTGCCAGCAGTGACGAAGCGACCCCCCAAGAGACCCAGTACTTC.

CDR3 nucleotide sequence: TGTGCCAGCAGATCTCTGCGGGGGGGCACAGATACGCAGTATTTT. It codes for CASRSLRGGTDTQYF. The chain carries TRBV11-2 and TRBJ2-3; 8 bases match TRBD2. CDR1 SGHAT and CDR2 FQNNGV come from the germline V gene. This CDR3 is built from 15 residues. V trimming: 6 bases; J trimming: 1 base; junction bases outside the gene matches: 6.

The V call is TRBV3-1 (or the pseudogene TRBV3-2), the J call TRBJ1-4; 7 positions agree with TRBD1. Germline lookup yields CDR1 LGHDT and CDR2 YNNKEL (reference sequence). The V segment lost 3 bases and the J segment 4 bases; nucleotides outside the gene matches: 5. The CDR3 length is 15 residues. CDR3 sequence (DNA): TGTGCCAGCAGCCACCGGACAGGAAATAATGAAAAACTGTTTTTT. This gives the protein CASSHRTGNNEKLFF.